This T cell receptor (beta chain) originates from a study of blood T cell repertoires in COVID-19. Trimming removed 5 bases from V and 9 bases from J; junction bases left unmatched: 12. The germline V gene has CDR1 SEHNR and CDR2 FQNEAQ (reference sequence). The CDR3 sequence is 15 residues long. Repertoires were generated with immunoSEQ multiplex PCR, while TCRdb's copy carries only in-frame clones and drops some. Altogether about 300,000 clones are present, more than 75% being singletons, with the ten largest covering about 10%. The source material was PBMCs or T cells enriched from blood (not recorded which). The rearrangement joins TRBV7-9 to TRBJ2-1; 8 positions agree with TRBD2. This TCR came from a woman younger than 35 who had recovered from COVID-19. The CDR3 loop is CASSAGTRLYGEQFF. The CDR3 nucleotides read TGTGCCAGCAGCGCCGGGACTAGGTTATACGGTGAGCAGTTCTTC.